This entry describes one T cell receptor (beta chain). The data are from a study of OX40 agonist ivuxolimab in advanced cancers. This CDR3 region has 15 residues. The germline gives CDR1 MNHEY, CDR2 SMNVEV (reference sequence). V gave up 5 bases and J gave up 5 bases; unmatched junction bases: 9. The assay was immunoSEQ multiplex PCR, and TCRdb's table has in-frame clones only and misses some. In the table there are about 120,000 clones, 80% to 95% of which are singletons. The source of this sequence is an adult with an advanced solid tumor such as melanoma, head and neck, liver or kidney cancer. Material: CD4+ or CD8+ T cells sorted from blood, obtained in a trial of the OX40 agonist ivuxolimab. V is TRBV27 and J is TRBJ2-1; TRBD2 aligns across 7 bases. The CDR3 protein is CASSRRENRDNEQFF. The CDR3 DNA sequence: TGTGCCAGCAGTAGGCGGGAGAATAGGGACAATGAGCAGTTCTTC.